This T cell receptor beta chain derives from a study of T cell repertoires in cytomegalovirus infection. Study at large: Carrying CMV and the relevant HLA type showed in public TCR beta signatures. General study points: It was HLA-C-restricted CMV-specific TCR beta clonotypes that dominated the response ex vivo. Pooled public TCR beta family frequency picked out CMV carriers with the relevant HLA.

At least ten counts were recorded for this clonotype. The antigen remains unidentified. The trim removed 2 bases at V and 1 base at J, leaving 11 bases unmatched. The CDR3 spans 17 residues. Germline V lookup: CDR1 SGHRS, CDR2 YFSETQ. TCRdb re-derived calls from the reads in MiXCR, one entry per CDR3 protein. The repertoire holds tens of thousands of distinct CDR3 sequences, with more than 3% as singletons. This rearrangement joins TRBV5-1 to TRBJ1-1; 7 nucleotides match TRBD1. The sample comprised PBMCs. The source is a human donor in good health (CMV status not recorded). Some clones in this sample may be carry-over from other donors' samples. The DNA for the CDR3 is TGCGCCAGCAGCTTCGCCGGGACAGCGAGAACGAACACTGAAGCTTTCTTT. This translates into CASSFAGTARTNTEAFF.